The clone carrying this T cell receptor beta chain appeared a single time. The data originate from a study of blood T cell repertoires in COVID-19. Study details: The United States, Italy and Spain were the sources of the acute and convalescent COVID-19 samples. In each case, the material was cDNA or gDNA derived from T cells, B-cell-depleted T cells, or PBMCs.

How the authors handled the data: Amplifying reference gene primers gave estimates of nucleated cell counts. Data came from immunoSEQ multiplex PCR; TCRdb stores just in-frame clones and leaves some out. For V, J and clone size, that table is used; D and trimming come from the DNA. This table has 250,000 to 350,000 clones, around 89% appearing once. The CDR3 contains 13 residues. Germline loops: CDR1 MDHEN, CDR2 SYDVKM. The V end lost 4 bases, the J end lost 8 bases, and 14 bases lay between the germline ends. Sequencing was carried out using peripheral blood. The source is a woman in her sixties or seventies with acute or convalescent COVID-19. The V and J genes are TRBV28 and TRBJ1-2; D is undetermined. The CDR3 coding sequence is TGTGCCAGCAGTTCTCTCCGGACGGGGGGCTACACCTTC. Translated, it gives CASSSLRTGGYTF.